This T cell receptor (beta chain) was obtained from a study of control samples from healthy donors and cancer patients. Some clones are missing from TCRdb's copy, which holds only in-frame ones; the method was immunoSEQ multiplex PCR. The data contain about 270,000 clones, roughly four fifths of them singletons. This clone was picked up one time. This CDR3 is built from 14 residues. CDR1 is MNHEY, CDR2 SVGEGT, per germline. V was pared by 4 bases and J by 4 bases, with 11 bases between. Source material: PBMCs. The clonotype comes from a woman in her sixties with lung cancer. The rearrangement links TRBV6-2 or TRBV6-3 to TRBJ1-5; D is unclear. CDR3 coding DNA: TGTGCCAGCAGTTCCCGGACGGAGAATCAGCCCCAGCATTTT. Amino acid sequence: CASSSRTENQPQHF.